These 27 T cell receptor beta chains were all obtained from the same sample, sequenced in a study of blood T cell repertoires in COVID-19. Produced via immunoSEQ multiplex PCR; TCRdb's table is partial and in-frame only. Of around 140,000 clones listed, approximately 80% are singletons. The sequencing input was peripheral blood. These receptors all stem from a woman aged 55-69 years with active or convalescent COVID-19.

CDR3 coding DNA: TGTGCCAGCTCGGGCCAGACAGGGGTGGCCTACGAGCAGTACTTC. It is translated as CASSGQTGVAYEQYF. V usage is TRBV18 and J usage is TRBJ2-7; 8 bases fit TRBD1. From germline, CDR1 is KGHSH and CDR2 LQKENI. The CDR3 is 15 amino acids. The junction had 9 bases not matched to a gene; V was cut back by 6 bases and J by 2 bases.

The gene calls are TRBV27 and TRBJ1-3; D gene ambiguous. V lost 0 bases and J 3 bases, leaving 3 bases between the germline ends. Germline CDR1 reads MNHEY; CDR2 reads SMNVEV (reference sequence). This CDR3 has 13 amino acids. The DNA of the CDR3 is TGTGCCAGCAGTTTATCTCGTGGAAACACCATATATTTT. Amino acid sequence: CASSLSRGNTIYF.

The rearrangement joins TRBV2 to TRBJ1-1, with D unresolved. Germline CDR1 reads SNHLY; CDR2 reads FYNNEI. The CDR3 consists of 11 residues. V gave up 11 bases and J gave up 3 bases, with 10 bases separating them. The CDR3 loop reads CAVLGDTEAFF. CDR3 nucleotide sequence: TGTGCCGTCCTAGGCGACACTGAAGCTTTCTTT.

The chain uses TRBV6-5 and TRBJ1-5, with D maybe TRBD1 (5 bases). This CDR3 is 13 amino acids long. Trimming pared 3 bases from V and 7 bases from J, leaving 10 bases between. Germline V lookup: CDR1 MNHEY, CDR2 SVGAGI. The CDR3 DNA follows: TGTGCCAGCAGTTATTTCCAGGGACAGCCCCAGCATTTT. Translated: CASSYFQGQPQHF.

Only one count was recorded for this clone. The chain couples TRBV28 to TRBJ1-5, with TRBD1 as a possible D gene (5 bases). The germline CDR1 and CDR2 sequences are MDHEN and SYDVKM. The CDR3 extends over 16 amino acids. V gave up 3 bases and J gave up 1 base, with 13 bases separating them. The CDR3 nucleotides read TGTGCCAGCAGTTTTATCGGGGGGGTAAGCAATCAGCCCCAGCATTTT. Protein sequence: CASSFIGGVSNQPQHF.

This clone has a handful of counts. CDR3 DNA sequence: TGCGCCAGCAGCCAAGGGCAGGGGGACACCGGGGAGCTGTTTTTT. Translated, it gives CASSQGQGDTGELFF. The chain uses TRBV4-3 and TRBJ2-2, with TRBD1 identical over 7 bases. There are 15 residues in the CDR3. With 1 base clipped from V and 3 bases from J, the junction kept 2 bases outside the gene matches. Germline V gives CDR1 LGHNA, CDR2 YSLEER.

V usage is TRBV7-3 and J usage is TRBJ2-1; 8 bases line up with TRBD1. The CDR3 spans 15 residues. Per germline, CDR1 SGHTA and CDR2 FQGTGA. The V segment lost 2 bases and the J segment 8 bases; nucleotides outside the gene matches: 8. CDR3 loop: CASSLDRGYLDEQFF. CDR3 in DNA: TGTGCCAGCAGCTTAGACAGGGGTTATCTCGATGAGCAGTTCTTC.

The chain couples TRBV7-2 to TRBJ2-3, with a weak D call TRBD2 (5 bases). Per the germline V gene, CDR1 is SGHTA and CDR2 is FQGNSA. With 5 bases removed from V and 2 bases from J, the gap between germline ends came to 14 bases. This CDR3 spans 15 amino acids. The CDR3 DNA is TGTGCCAGCAGCCCGGTGAGGGCTAACACAGATACGCAGTATTTT. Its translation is CASSPVRANTDTQYF.

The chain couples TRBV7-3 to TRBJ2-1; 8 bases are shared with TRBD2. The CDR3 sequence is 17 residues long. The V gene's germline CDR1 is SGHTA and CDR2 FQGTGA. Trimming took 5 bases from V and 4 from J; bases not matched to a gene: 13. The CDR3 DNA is TGTGCCAGCAGCGCTCGGACTAGCCCCCTTGTTTACAATGAGCAGTTCTTC. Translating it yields CASSARTSPLVYNEQFF. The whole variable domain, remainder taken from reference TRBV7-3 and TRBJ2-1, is GAGVSQTPSNKVTEKGKYVELRCDPISGHTALYWYRQSLGQGPEFLIYFQGTGAADDSGLPNDRFFAVRPEGSVSTLKIQRTERGDSAVYLCASSARTSPLVYNEQFFGPGTRLTVL.

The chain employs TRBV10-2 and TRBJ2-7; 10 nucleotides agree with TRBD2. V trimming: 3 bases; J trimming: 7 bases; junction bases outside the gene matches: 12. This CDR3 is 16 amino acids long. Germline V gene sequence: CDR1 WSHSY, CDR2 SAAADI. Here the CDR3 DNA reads TGCGCCAGCAGTGACGGCGTGTGGAGCGGGAGGGGGGAGCAGTACTTC. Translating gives CASSDGVWSGRGEQYF.

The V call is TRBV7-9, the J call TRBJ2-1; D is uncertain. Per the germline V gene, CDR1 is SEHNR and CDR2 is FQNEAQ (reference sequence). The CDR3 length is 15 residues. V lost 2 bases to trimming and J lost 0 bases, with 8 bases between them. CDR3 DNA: TGTGCCAGCAGCTTATCGAGTCTCTCCTACAATGAGCAGTTCTTC. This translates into CASSLSSLSYNEQFF.

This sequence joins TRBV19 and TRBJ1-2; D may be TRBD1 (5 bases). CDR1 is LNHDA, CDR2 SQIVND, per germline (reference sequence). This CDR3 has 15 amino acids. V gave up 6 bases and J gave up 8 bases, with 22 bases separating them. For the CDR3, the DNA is TGTGCCAGTAGCCGAACCAGCCAGGGTCTGGAGGGCTACACCTTC. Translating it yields CASSRTSQGLEGYTF.

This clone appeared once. CDR3 residues: CASSLTRDRDTQYF. CDR3 nucleotide sequence: TGTGCCAGCAGTCTCACTCGGGACAGAGATACGCAGTATTTT. V gene TRBV7-2 combines with J gene TRBJ2-3; the match to TRBD1 covers 7 bases. Trimming at V came to 6 bases and at J to 5 bases, leaving 8 bases not matched to a gene. Per germline, CDR1 SGHTA and CDR2 FQGNSA. The CDR3 has 14 amino acids.

DNA for the CDR3: TGTGCCAGTAGTATAGACGGACATTATGGCTACACCTTC. Residues: CASSIDGHYGYTF. The chain recombines TRBV19 with TRBJ1-2; D is perhaps TRBD1 (5 bases). Trimming removed 0 bases at V and 5 bases at J, with 7 bases between. The V gene's germline CDR1 is LNHDA and CDR2 SQIVND (reference sequence). The CDR3 spans 13 residues.

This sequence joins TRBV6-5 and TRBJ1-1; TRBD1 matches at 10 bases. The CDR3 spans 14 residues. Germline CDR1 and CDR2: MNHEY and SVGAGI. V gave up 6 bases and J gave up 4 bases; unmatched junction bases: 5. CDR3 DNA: TGTGCCAGCAGGGTGGGACAGGGGCCCACTGAAGCTTTCTTT. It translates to CASRVGQGPTEAFF.

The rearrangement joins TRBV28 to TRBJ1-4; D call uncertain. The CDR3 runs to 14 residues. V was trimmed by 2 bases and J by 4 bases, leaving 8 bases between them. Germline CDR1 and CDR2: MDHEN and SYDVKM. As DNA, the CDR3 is TGTGCCAGCAGTTTAAGGCGGTATAATGAAAAACTGTTTTTT. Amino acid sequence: CASSLRRYNEKLFF.

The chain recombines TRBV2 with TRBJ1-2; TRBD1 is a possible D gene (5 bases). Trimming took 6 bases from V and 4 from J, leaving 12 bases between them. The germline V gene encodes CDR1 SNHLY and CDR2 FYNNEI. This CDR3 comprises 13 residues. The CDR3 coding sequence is TGTGCCAGCAGAGTTCAGGGTTCCTATGGCTACACCTTC. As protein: CASRVQGSYGYTF.

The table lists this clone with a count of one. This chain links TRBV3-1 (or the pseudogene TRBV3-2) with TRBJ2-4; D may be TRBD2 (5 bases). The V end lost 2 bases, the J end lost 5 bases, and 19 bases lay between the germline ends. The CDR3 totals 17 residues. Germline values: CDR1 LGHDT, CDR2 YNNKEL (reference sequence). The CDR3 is CASSQLLGGMPENIQYF. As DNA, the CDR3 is TGTGCCAGCAGCCAACTACTAGGAGGTATGCCTGAAAACATTCAGTACTTC.

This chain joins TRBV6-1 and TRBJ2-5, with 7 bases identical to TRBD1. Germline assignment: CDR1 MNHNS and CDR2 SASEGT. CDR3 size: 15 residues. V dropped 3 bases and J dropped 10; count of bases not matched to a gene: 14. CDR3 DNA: TGTGCCAGCAGTGATGGTATGGGACAGCAGAAGGGCCAGTACTTC. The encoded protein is CASSDGMGQQKGQYF.

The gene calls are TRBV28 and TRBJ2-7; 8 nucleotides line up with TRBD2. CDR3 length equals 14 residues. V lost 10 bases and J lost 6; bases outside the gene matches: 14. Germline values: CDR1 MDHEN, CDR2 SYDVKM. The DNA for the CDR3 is TGTGCCACCTTCGGGGGGGCCCCGCTCAGCGAGCAGTACGTC. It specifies CATFGGAPLSEQYV.

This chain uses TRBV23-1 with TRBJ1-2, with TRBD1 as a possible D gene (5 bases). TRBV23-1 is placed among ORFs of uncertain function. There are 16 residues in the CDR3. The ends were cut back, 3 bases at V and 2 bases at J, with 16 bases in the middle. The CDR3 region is CASSQPKSGSNYGYTF. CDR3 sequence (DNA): TGCGCCAGCAGTCAGCCGAAATCAGGGTCCAACTATGGCTACACCTTC.

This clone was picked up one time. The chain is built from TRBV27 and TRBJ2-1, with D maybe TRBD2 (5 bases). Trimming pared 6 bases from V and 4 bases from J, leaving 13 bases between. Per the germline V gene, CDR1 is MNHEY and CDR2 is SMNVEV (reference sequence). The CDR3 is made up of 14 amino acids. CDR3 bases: TGTGCCAGCAGATCCCAGCGACTATACAATGAGCAGTTCTTC. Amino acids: CASRSQRLYNEQFF.

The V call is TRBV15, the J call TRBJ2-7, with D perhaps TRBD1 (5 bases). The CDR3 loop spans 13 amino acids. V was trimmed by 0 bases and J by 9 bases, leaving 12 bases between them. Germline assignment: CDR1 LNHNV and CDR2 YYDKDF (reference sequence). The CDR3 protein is CATSRDSSRGQYF. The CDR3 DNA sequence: TGTGCCACCAGCAGAGACAGCTCAAGGGGGCAGTACTTC.

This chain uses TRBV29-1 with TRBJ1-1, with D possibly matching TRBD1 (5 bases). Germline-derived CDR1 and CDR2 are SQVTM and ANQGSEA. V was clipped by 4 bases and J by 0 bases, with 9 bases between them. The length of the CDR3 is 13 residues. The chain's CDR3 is CSVVKGVNTEAFF. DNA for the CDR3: TGCAGCGTTGTCAAAGGGGTGAACACTGAAGCTTTCTTT.

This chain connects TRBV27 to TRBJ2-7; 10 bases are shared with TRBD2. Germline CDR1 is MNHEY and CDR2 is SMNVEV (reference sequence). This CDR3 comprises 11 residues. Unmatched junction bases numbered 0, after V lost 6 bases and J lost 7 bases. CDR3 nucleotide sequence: TGTGCCAGCAGACTAGCGGGGGAGCAGTACGTC. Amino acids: CASRLAGEQYV.

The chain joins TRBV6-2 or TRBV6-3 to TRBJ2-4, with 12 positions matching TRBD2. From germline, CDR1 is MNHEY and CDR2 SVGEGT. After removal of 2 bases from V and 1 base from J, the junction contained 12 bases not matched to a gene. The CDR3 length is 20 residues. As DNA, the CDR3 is TGTGCCAGCAGTTACCCGACTAGCGGGAGAGAAAGGGGGGCCAAAAACATTCAGTACTTC. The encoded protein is CASSYPTSGRERGAKNIQYF.

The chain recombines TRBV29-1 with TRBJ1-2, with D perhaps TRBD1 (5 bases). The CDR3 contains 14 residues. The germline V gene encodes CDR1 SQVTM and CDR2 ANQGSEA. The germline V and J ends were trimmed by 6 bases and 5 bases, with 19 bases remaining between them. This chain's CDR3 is CSVLGTKGLYGYTF. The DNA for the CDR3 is TGCAGCGTGCTCGGGACTAAGGGGTTGTATGGCTACACCTTC. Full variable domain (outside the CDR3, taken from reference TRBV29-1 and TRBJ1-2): SAVISQKPSRDICQRGTSLTIQCQVDSQVTMMFWYRQQPGQSLTLIATANQGSEATYESGFVIDKFPISRPNLTFSTLTVSNMSPEDSSIYLCSVLGTKGLYGYTFGSGTRLTVV.